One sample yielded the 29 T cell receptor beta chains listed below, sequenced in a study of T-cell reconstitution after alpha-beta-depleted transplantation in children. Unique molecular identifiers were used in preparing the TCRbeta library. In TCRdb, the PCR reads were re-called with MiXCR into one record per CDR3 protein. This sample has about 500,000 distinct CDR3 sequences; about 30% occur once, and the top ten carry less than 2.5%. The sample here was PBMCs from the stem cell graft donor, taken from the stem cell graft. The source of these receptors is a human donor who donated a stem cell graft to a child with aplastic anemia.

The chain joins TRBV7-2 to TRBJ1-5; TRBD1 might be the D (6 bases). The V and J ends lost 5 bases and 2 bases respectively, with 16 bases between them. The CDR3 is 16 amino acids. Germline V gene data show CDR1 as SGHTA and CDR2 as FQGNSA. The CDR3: CASSLGDTRGNQPQHF. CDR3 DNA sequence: TGTGCCAGCAGCCTGGGGGACACCCGGGGCAATCAGCCCCAGCATTTT.

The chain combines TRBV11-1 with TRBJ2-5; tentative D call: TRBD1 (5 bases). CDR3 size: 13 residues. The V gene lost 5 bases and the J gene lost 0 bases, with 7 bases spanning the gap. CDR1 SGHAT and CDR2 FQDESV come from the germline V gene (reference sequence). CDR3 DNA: TGTGCCAGCAGCCAACAGGACCAAGAGACCCAGTACTTC. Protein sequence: CASSQQDQETQYF.

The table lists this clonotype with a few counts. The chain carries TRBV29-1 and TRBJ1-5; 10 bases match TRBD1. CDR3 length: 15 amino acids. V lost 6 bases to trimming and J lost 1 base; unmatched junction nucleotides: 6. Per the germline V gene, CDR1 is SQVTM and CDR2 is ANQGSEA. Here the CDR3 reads CSVTTGGLSNQPQHF. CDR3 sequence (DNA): TGCAGCGTGACGACAGGGGGCTTGAGCAATCAGCCCCAGCATTTT.

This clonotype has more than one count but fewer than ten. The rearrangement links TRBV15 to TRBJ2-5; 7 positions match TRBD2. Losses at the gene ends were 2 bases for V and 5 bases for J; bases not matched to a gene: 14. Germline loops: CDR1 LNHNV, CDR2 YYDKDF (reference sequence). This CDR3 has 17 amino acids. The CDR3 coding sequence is TGTGCCACCAGCAGACGAGCCCCACTAGCGATAGCGGAGACCCAGTACTTC. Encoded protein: CATSRRAPLAIAETQYF.

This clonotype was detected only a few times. CDR3 region: CASSDGGRTDTQYF. The CDR3 DNA follows: TGTGCCAGCAGTGACGGCGGGAGGACAGATACGCAGTATTTT. The chain uses TRBV2 and TRBJ2-3; 8 positions agree with TRBD2. Germline lookup yields CDR1 SNHLY and CDR2 FYNNEI. Trimming cost V 3 bases and J 3 bases; bases outside gene matches: 2. This CDR3 region has 14 residues.

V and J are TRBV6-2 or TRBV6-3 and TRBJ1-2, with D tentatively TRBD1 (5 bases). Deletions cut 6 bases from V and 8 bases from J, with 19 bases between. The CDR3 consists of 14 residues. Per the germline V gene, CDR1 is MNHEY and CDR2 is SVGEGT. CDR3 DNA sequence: TGTGCCAGCAGCCCTTCTTCGACAGTCCGGGGCTACACCTTC. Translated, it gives CASSPSSTVRGYTF.

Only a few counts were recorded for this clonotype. CDR3 DNA sequence: TGTGCCAGCGCCAGACAGGGTTTCACTGAGCAGTTCTTC. Translating gives CASARQGFTEQFF. The chain combines TRBV27 with TRBJ2-1, with 7 bases fitting TRBD1. This CDR3 comprises 13 residues. CDR1 is MNHEY and CDR2 is SMNVEV in the germline V gene (reference sequence). Trimming at V came to 8 bases and at J to 9 bases, leaving 10 bases not matched to a gene.

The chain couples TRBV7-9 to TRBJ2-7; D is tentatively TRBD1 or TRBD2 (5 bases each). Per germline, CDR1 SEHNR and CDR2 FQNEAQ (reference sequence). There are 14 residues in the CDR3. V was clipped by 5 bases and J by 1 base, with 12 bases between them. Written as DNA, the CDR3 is TGTGCCAGCAGCCGTGGGACGGATTCCTACGAGCAGTACTTC. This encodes CASSRGTDSYEQYF.

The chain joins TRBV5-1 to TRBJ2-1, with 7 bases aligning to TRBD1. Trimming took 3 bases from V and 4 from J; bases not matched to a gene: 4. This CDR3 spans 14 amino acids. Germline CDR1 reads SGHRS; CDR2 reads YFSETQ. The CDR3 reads CASSSRQGYNEQFF. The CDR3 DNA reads TGCGCCAGCAGCTCTAGACAGGGTTACAATGAGCAGTTCTTC.

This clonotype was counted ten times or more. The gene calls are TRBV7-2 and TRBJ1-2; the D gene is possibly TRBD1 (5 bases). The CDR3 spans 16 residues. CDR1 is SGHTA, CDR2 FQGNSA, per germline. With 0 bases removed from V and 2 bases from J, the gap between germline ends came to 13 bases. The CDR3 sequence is CASSLAQPGTNYGYTF. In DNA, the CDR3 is TGTGCCAGCAGCTTAGCGCAGCCAGGGACGAACTATGGCTACACCTTC.

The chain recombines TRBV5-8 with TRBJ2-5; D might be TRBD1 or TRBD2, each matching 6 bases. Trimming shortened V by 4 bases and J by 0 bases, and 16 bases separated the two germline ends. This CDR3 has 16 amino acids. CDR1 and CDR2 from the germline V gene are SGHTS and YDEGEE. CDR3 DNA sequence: TGTGCCAGCAGCCGGGGGCGCTCTTGGGACCAAGAGACCCAGTACTTC. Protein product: CASSRGRSWDQETQYF.

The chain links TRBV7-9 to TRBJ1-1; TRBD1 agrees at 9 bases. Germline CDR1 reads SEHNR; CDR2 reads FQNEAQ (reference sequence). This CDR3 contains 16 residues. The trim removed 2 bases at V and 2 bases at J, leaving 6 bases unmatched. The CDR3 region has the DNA TGTGCCAGCAGCTTATCTAGACAGGGGGTAAACACTGAAGCTTTCTTT. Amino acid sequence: CASSLSRQGVNTEAFF.

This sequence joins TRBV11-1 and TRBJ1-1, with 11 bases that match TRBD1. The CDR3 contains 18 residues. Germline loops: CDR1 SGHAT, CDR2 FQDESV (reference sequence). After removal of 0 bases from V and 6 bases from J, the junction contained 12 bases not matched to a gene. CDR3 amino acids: CASSLARRTGGGGAEAFF. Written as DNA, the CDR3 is TGTGCCAGCAGCTTAGCTCGGAGGACAGGGGGCGGCGGTGCTGAAGCTTTCTTT.

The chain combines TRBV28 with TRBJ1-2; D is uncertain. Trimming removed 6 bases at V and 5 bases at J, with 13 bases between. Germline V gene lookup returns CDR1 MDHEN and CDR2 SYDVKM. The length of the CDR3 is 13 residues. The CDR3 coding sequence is TGTGCCAGCAGCCCCTCCCGGACGTATGGCTACACCTTC. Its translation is CASSPSRTYGYTF.

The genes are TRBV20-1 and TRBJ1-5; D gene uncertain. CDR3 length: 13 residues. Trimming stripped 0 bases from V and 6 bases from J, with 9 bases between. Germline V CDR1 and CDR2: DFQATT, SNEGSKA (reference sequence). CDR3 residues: CSARETRAQPQHF. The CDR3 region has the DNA TGCAGTGCTAGAGAAACCCGAGCTCAGCCCCAGCATTTT.

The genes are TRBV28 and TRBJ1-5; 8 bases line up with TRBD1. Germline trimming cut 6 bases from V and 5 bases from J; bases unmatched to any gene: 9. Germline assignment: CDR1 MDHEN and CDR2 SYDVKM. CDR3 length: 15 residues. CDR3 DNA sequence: TGTGCCAGCAGCCCCATTACAGGGGGGCATCAGCCCCAGCATTTT. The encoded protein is CASSPITGGHQPQHF.

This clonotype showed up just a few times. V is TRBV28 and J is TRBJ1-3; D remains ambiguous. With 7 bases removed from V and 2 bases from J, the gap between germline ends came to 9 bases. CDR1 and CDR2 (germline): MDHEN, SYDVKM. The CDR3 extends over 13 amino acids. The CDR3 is CASTTSPGNTIYF. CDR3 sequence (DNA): TGTGCCAGCACCACCTCTCCTGGAAACACCATATATTTT. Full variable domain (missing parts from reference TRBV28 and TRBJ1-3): DVKVTQSSRYLVKRTGEKVFLECVQDMDHENMFWYRQDPGLGLRLIYFSYDVKMKEKGDIPEGYSVSREKKERFSLILESASTNQTSMYLCASTTSPGNTIYFGEGSWLTVV.

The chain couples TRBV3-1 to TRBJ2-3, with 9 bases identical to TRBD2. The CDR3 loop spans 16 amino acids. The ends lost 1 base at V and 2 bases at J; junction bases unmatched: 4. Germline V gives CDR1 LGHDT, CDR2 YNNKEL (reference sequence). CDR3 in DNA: TGTGCCAGCAGCCAAGGACTAGCGGCTACCACAGATACGCAGTATTTT. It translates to CASSQGLAATTDTQYF.

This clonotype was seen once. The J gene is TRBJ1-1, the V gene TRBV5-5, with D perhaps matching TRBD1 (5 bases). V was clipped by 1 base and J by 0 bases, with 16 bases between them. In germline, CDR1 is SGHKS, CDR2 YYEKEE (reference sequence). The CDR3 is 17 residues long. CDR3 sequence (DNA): TGTGCCAGCAGCTTGCGGGCAGGGCCTATTATGAACACTGAAGCTTTCTTT. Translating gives CASSLRAGPIMNTEAFF. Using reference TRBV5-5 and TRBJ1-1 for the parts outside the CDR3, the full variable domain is DAGVTQSPTHLIKTRGQQVTLRCSPISGHKSVSWYQQVLGQGPQFIFQYYEKEERGRGNFPDRFSARQFPNYSSELNVNALLLGDSALYLCASSLRAGPIMNTEAFFGQGTRLTVV.

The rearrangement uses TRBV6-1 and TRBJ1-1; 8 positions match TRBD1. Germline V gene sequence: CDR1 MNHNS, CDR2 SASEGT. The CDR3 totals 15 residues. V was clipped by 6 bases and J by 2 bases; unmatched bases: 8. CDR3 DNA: TGTGCCAGCAGCACTAACAGGGGGAAAAACACTGAAGCTTTCTTT. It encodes CASSTNRGKNTEAFF.

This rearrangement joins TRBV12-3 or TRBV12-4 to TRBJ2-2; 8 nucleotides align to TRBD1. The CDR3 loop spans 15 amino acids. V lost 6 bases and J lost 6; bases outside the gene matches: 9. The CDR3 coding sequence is TGTGCCAGCAGACTAGACAGGGGAAGGGCCGGGGAGCTGTTTTTT. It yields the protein CASRLDRGRAGELFF.

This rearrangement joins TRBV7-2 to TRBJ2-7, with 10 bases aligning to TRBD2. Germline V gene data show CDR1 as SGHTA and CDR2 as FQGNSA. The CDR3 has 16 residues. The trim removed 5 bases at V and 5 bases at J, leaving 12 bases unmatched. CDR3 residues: CASSARSGRLGDEQYV. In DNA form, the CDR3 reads TGTGCCAGCAGCGCCCGTAGCGGGAGGTTGGGGGACGAGCAGTACGTC.

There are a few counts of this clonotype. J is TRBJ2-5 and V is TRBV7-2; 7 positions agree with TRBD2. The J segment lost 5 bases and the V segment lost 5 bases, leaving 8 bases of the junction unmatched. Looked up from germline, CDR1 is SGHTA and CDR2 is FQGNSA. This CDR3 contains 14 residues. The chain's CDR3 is CASSQGGSGETQYF. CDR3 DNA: TGTGCCAGCAGCCAAGGCGGGAGCGGGGAGACCCAGTACTTC. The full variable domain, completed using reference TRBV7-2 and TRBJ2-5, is GAGVSQSPSNKVTEKGKDVELRCDPISGHTALYWYRQSLGQGLEFLIYFQGNSAPDKSGLPSDRFSAERTGGSVSTLTIQRTQQEDSAVYLCASSQGGSGETQYFGPGTRLLVL.

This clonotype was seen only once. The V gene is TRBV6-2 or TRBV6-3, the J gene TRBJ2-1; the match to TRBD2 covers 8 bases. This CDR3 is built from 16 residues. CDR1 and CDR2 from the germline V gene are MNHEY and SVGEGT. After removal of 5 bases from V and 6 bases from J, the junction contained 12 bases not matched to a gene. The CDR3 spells CASSPGLALELNEQFF. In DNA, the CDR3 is TGTGCCAGCAGTCCCGGACTAGCCCTAGAACTCAATGAGCAGTTCTTC.

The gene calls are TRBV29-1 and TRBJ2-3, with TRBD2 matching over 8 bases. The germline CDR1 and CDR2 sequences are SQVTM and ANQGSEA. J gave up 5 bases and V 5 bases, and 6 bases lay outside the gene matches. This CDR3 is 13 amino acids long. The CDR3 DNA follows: TGCAGCGTTAGTCGACTAGCGTTAGATACGCAGTATTTT. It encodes CSVSRLALDTQYF.

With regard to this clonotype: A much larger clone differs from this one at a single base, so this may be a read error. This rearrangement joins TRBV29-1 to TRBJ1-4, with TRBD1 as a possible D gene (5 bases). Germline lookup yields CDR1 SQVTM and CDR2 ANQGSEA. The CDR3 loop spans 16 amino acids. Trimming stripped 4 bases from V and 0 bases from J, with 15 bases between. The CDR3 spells CSVARGNLATNEKLFF. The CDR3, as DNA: TGCAGCGTTGCACGGGGGAATCTGGCAACTAATGAAAAACTGTTTTTT. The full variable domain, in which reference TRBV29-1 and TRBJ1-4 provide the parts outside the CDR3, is SAVISQKPSRDICQRGTSLTIQCQVDSQVTMMFWYRQQPGQSLTLIATANQGSEATYESGFVIDKFPISRPNLTFSTLTVSNMSPEDSSIYLCSVARGNLATNEKLFFGSGTQLSVL.

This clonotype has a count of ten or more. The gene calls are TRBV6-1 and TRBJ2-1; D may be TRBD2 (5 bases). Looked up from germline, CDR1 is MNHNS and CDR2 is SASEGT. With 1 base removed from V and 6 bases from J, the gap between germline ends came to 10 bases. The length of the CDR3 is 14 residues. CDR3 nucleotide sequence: TGTGCCAGCAGTGAAGATTTTGAGGGCAATGAGCAGTTCTTC. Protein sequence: CASSEDFEGNEQFF.

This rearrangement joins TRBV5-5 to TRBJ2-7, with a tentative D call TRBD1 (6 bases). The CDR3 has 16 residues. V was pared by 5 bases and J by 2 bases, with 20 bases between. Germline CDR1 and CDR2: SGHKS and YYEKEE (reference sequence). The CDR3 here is CASRVGVSTGAYEQYV. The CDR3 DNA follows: TGTGCCAGCAGGGTCGGGGTGTCGACAGGAGCCTACGAGCAGTACGTC.

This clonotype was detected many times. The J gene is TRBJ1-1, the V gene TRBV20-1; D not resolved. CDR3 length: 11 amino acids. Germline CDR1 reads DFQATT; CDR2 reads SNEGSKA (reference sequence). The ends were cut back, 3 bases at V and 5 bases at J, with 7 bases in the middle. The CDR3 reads CSARGGTEAFF. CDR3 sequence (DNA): TGCAGTGCTAGGGGAGGGACTGAAGCTTTCTTT.